What follows describes a single T cell receptor (beta chain). The method was immunoSEQ multiplex PCR; TCRdb's version includes in-frame clones alone and lacks a portion of them. This table has 390,000 or so clones, 87% appearing once. The CDR3 extends over 14 amino acids. The germline V gene encodes CDR1 MNHEY and CDR2 SVGEGT. The V segment lost 4 bases and the J segment 10 bases; nucleotides outside the gene matches: 3. The sample is drawn from a study of blood T cell repertoires in COVID-19. The clonotype originates from a woman aged 25-40 years with COVID-19, enrolled during active disease. Sequenced input: peripheral blood. This chain links TRBV6-2 or TRBV6-3 with TRBJ2-1; 14 positions agree with TRBD2. CDR3 amino acids: CASSSGLAGDEQFF. In nucleotides, the CDR3 is TGTGCCAGCAGTTCGGGACTAGCGGGAGACGAGCAGTTCTTC.